These 15 T cell receptor beta chains share one sample of origin, sequenced in a study of cytomegalovirus exposure and HLA in healthy donors. The PCR ran on 60 Vbeta and 13 Jbeta primers. TCRdb keeps only in-frame clones here, not all; method: immunoSEQ multiplex PCR. The sample has about 270,000 clones, about 66% seen once. Sequencing used PBMCs. These receptors were obtained from a female donor in good health and CMV-seronegative.

The V gene is TRBV28, the J gene TRBJ1-2; tentative D call: TRBD1 (6 bases). Trimming removed 6 bases from V and 0 bases from J, with 11 bases in between. The germline CDR1 and CDR2 sequences are MDHEN and SYDVKM. This CDR3 is built from 14 residues. The CDR3 nucleotides are TGTGCCAGCAGCCTCAGGACAGCTAACTATGGCTACACCTTC. Its protein is CASSLRTANYGYTF.

This clone occurred a few times. The chain uses TRBV6-5 and TRBJ2-7; perhaps TRBD2 as D (5 bases). Germline loops: CDR1 MNHEY, CDR2 SVGAGI. The length of the CDR3 is 14 residues. Trimming left V 10 bases short and J 4 bases short, with 20 bases between. The chain's CDR3 is CATSPAGQRYEQYF. In nucleotides, the CDR3 is TGTGCCACCTCCCCGGCGGGCCAACGGTACGAGCAGTACTTC.

CDR3 sequence reads: CASRVYSGSGDEQYF. CDR3 coding DNA: TGTGCCAGCAGAGTCTATAGCGGGAGCGGGGACGAGCAGTACTTC. The chain links TRBV6-1 to TRBJ2-5; the match to TRBD2 covers 9 bases. The J call may be incorrect, as the DNA end agrees better with TRBJ2-7. This CDR3 has 15 amino acids. CDR1 and CDR2 from the germline V gene are MNHNS and SASEGT.

This chain joins TRBV7-9 and TRBJ1-4; 8 positions match TRBD1. Losses at the gene ends were 1 base for V and 8 bases for J; bases not matched to a gene: 6. Per germline, CDR1 SEHNR and CDR2 FQNEAQ (reference sequence). The CDR3 length is 15 residues. In DNA form, the CDR3 reads TGTGCCAGCAGCTTAGGCGCAGGGGGCAAAGAAAAACTGTTTTTT. Amino acids: CASSLGAGGKEKLFF.

This clone was seen more than once but under ten times. The J gene is TRBJ2-5, the V gene TRBV7-3, with a weak D call TRBD1 (6 bases). The germline gives CDR1 SGHTA, CDR2 FQGTGA. The V end was cut by 3 bases, the J end by 5 bases, with 19 bases between. The CDR3 loop spans 16 amino acids. As DNA, the CDR3 is TGTGCCAGCAGCTTTACCCCACAGGGTTACGCGGAGACCCAGTACTTC. This sequence encodes CASSFTPQGYAETQYF.

The V call is TRBV11-2, the J call TRBJ2-7, with 8 bases lining up with TRBD2. J lost 2 bases, V lost 5 bases, and 5 bases had no gene match. The CDR3 length is 14 residues. Looked up from germline, CDR1 is SGHAT and CDR2 is FQNNGV. The CDR3 coding sequence is TGTGCCAGCAGCCGTAGCGGGACTACCTACGAGCAGTACTTC. As protein: CASSRSGTTYEQYF.

J is TRBJ2-1 and V is TRBV7-9; weak D call: TRBD2 (5 bases). Trimming left V 5 bases short and J 8 bases short, with 13 bases between. The CDR3 spans 13 residues. Germline V gives CDR1 SEHNR, CDR2 FQNEAQ (reference sequence). The CDR3 region has the DNA TGTGCCAGCAGCCAAACCGGGGTTGATGAGCAGTTCTTC. This sequence encodes CASSQTGVDEQFF.

The chain recombines TRBV28 with TRBJ1-1; no clear D. The germline CDR1 and CDR2 sequences are MDHEN and SYDVKM. This CDR3 spans 16 amino acids. Deletions cut 3 bases from V and 1 base from J, with 15 bases between. The CDR3 is CASSFGLAWGNTEAFF. The CDR3 DNA reads TGTGCCAGCAGTTTTGGACTCGCTTGGGGGAACACTGAAGCTTTCTTT.

The chain joins TRBV25-1 to TRBJ1-4; 10 bases fit TRBD1. There are 16 residues in the CDR3. V lost 2 bases, J lost 8 bases, and 8 bases stayed unmatched. The germline gives CDR1 MGHDK, CDR2 SYGVNS. In DNA form, the CDR3 reads TGTGCCAGCAGTGAAGGGGGGCGGGGACAGGGGGAAAAACTGTTTTTT. Its protein is CASSEGGRGQGEKLFF.

The chain joins TRBV7-2 to TRBJ2-3, with 8 bases fitting TRBD2. V shed 5 bases, J shed 2 bases, and the junction held 15 bases outside the gene matches. The CDR3 has 18 amino acids. Germline V CDR1 and CDR2: SGHTA, FQGNSA. The CDR3 DNA is TGTGCCAGCAGCCCGGGGTATTTGCGGGAGGTCTACACAGATACGCAGTATTTT. Translating it yields CASSPGYLREVYTDTQYF. Combining the CDR3 with reference TRBV7-2 and TRBJ2-3 gives the whole variable domain GAGVSQSPSNKVTEKGKDVELRCDPISGHTALYWYRQSLGQGLEFLIYFQGNSAPDKSGLPSDRFSAERTGGSVSTLTIQRTQQEDSAVYLCASSPGYLREVYTDTQYFGPGTRLTVL.

This chain connects TRBV7-5 to TRBJ2-2; the table gives TRBD2 as D, unverified against the DNA. TRBV7-5 is a listed pseudogene. The CDR3 has 20 residues. CDR3 in amino acids: CVSVLTPGTSGRRDTGELFF. CDR3 coding DNA: TGTGTCAGCGTGCTTACCCCCGGGACTAGCGGGAGGAGGGACACCGGGGAGCTGTTTTTT.

The chain recombines TRBV5-4 with TRBJ2-3; TRBD2 agrees at 8 bases. V shed 2 bases and J 6 bases; nucleotides not matched to a gene: 5. In germline, CDR1 is SGHNT, CDR2 YYREEE (reference sequence). The CDR3 has 14 amino acids. The CDR3 region has the DNA TGTGCCAGCAGCTTTTCGGGGACTAGTGATACGCAGTATTTT. Translating gives CASSFSGTSDTQYF.

This chain connects TRBV6-5 to TRBJ1-1, with TRBD1 as a possible D gene (6 bases). The CDR3 runs 13 residues. The V end was cut by 7 bases, the J end by 2 bases, with 11 bases between. Germline V CDR1 and CDR2: MNHEY, SVGAGI. DNA for the CDR3: TGTGCCAGCAAAGGGGGACCTAACACTGAAGCTTTCTTT. Translation gives CASKGGPNTEAFF.

This clone occurred once. V usage is TRBV29-1 and J usage is TRBJ1-2, with TRBD1 matching 8 bases. J lost 5 bases, V lost 4 bases, and 6 bases had no gene match. Germline lookup yields CDR1 SQVTM and CDR2 ANQGSEA. The CDR3 loop spans 13 amino acids. CDR3 nucleotide sequence: TGCAGCGTTGTCCAGGGGGCCGGGTATGGCTACACCTTC. Encoded protein: CSVVQGAGYGYTF.

This rearrangement joins TRBV11-2 to TRBJ2-7, with D unclear. The CDR3 spans 15 residues. Germline V CDR1 and CDR2: SGHAT, FQNNGV. V lost 7 bases and J 1 base, leaving 17 bases between the germline ends. CDR3 coding DNA: TGTGCCAGCAACCTGGCCCCAGGTCCTTCCTACGAGCAGTACTTC. This encodes CASNLAPGPSYEQYF.